The sample holds a few counts of the clone carrying this T cell receptor beta chain. Its antigen remains unidentified. The sample comes from a study of cytomegalovirus exposure and HLA in healthy donors. Study-wide context: Researchers previously reported finding 117 million unique TCR beta sequences from roughly 180 million T cells. In an early release, HLA-typed donors contributed some 82 million unique TCR sequences. Study results and caveats: Per a later analysis, HLA-associated TCR beta chains showed more clonal expansion than other, equally common TCR beta chains. Association of fewer than 20,000 TCR beta sequences with HLA alleles was found at 0.05 false discovery rate in a later analysis.

13 Jbeta primers and 60 Vbeta primers were used for the PCR. Assay used: immunoSEQ multiplex PCR; TCRdb lists only in-frame clones, some missing. The data show some 100,000 clones, over 65% seen once. Germline values: CDR1 DFQATT, CDR2 SNEGSKA (reference sequence). This CDR3 region has 11 residues. Trimming took off 5 bases at V and 4 bases at J, with 8 bases between the two ends. V is TRBV20-1 and J is TRBJ1-2; D ambiguous. The sequenced sample consisted of PBMCs. This TCR derives from a middle-aged woman in good health and CMV-seropositive. CDR3 residues: CSAPGLYGYTF. The DNA of the CDR3 is TGCAGTGCTCCTGGACTCTATGGCTACACCTTC.